A selection of T cell receptor beta chains follows, all from one sample in a study of CD4 and CD8 cells across lung adenocarcinoma regions. TCRdb re-called the PCR reads through MiXCR, storing one row per CDR3 protein. The sample includes 20,000 or so distinct CDR3 sequences, around 46% seen only once; the top ten take around 34%. The material sequenced was CD8+ T cells from the margin of a lung tumor. These TCRs come from a male donor with lung adenocarcinoma. The CD4 and CD8 labels of this study may be unreliable. Each CDR3 is given with its conserved first and last residue. Each record gives: CDR3 protein, CDR3 DNA, J gene, V gene, CDR3 length, D gene, clone size. The D gene is left open where the match is weak. Not all rows give a size; the values are once, few, many and, for expanded clones, a class.

CDR3aa: CASSETWASGTDAQFF; CDR3nt: TGTGCCAGCAGTGAAACGTGGGCTAGCGGGACCGATGCGCAGTTCTTC; j_gene: TRBJ2-1; v_gene: TRBV6-1; len: 16; d_gene: TRBD2; abundance: -
CDR3aa: CAISDLYEQYF; CDR3nt: TGTGCCATCAGTGACCTCTACGAGCAGTACTTC; j_gene: TRBJ2-7; v_gene: TRBV10-3; len: 11; d_gene: -; abundance: -
CDR3aa: CACSGSGESSTDTQYF; CDR3nt: TGTGCCTGCAGTGGGAGCGGGGAAAGTTCCACAGATACGCAGTATTTT; j_gene: TRBJ2-3; v_gene: TRBV6-1; len: 16; d_gene: TRBD2; abundance: -
CDR3aa: CASSPAWSTDTQYF; CDR3nt: TGTGCCAGCAGCCCCGCATGGAGTACAGATACGCAGTATTTT; j_gene: TRBJ2-3; v_gene: TRBV6-1; len: 14; d_gene: -; abundance: medium-sized
CDR3aa: CASRKQGADTQYF; CDR3nt: TGTGCCAGCAGAAAACAGGGGGCAGATACGCAGTATTTT; j_gene: TRBJ2-3; v_gene: TRBV6-1; len: 13; d_gene: TRBD1; abundance: few
CDR3aa: CASRDYQSSYEQYF; CDR3nt: TGTGCCAGCAGGGACTACCAAAGCTCCTACGAGCAGTACTTC; j_gene: TRBJ2-7; v_gene: TRBV6-1; len: 14; d_gene: -; abundance: hyperexpanded
CDR3aa: CASTDLGTGGVGELFF; CDR3nt: TGCGCCAGCACCGATCTTGGGACAGGGGGCGTCGGGGAGCTGTTTTTT; j_gene: TRBJ2-2; v_gene: TRBV10-2; len: 16; d_gene: TRBD1; abundance: many
CDR3aa: CASGFDHAWANEQYF; CDR3nt: TGTGCCAGCGGGTTCGACCATGCTTGGGCCAACGAGCAGTACTTC; j_gene: TRBJ2-7; v_gene: TRBV6-1; len: 15; d_gene: -; abundance: once
CDR3aa: CASSQAGSSGEQYF; CDR3nt: TGCGCCAGCAGCCAGGCTGGGAGCTCAGGGGAGCAGTATTTT; j_gene: TRBJ2-3; v_gene: TRBV4-1; len: 14; d_gene: -; abundance: -
CDR3aa: CASQRQGFGELFF; CDR3nt: TGCGCCAGTCAAAGACAGGGATTCGGGGAGCTGTTTTTT; j_gene: TRBJ2-2; v_gene: TRBV10-1; len: 13; d_gene: TRBD1; abundance: -
CDR3aa: CASSPYKMGDRGNEQFF; CDR3nt: TGTGCCAGCAGTCCCTATAAAATGGGCGACAGGGGCAATGAGCAGTTCTTC; j_gene: TRBJ2-1; v_gene: TRBV12-3/TRBV12-4; len: 17; d_gene: TRBD1; abundance: few
CDR3aa: CATEAGGSNTQFF; CDR3nt: TGTGCCACGGAGGCTGGCGGGAGCAATACGCAGTTCTTC; j_gene: TRBJ2-1; v_gene: TRBV10-3; len: 13; d_gene: TRBD2; abundance: -
CDR3aa: CAGRGLGGADTQYF; CDR3nt: TGCGCCGGCAGGGGGCTGGGGGGCGCAGACACGCAGTACTTC; j_gene: TRBJ2-4; v_gene: TRBV10-1; len: 14; d_gene: TRBD1; abundance: -
CDR3aa: CASSPGVGQGGVYEQYF; CDR3nt: TGTGCCAGCAGCCCCGGGGTGGGACAGGGTGGCGTATACGAGCAGTACTTC; j_gene: TRBJ2-7; v_gene: TRBV7-6; len: 17; d_gene: TRBD1; abundance: few
CDR3aa: CASSYSSPGHGEGAQDTQYF; CDR3nt: TGTGCCAGCAGTTACTCATCCCCGGGACACGGGGAAGGAGCCCAAGACACCCAGTACTTC; j_gene: TRBJ2-4; v_gene: TRBV6-5; len: 20; d_gene: -; abundance: -
CDR3aa: CASRETWAVSTNAQFF; CDR3nt: TGTGCCAGCAGGGAAACGTGGGCTGTGAGCACCAATGCGCAGTTCTTC; j_gene: TRBJ2-1; v_gene: TRBV6-1; len: 16; d_gene: -; abundance: -
CDR3aa: CASRRGDFSTDTQYF; CDR3nt: TGTGCCAGCAGGCGGGGGGACTTTTCCACAGATACGCAGTATTTT; j_gene: TRBJ2-3; v_gene: TRBV27; len: 15; d_gene: TRBD2; abundance: -
CDR3aa: CASSVAPGHTYEQYF; CDR3nt: TGTGCCAGCAGCGTGGCCCCGGGACATACATACGAGCAGTACTTC; j_gene: TRBJ2-7; v_gene: TRBV7-2; len: 15; d_gene: -; abundance: many
CDR3aa: CASRRTGTIPSEAFF; CDR3nt: TGTGCCAGCAGGAGGACCGGGACAATTCCTAGTGAAGCTTTCTTT; j_gene: TRBJ1-1; v_gene: TRBV6-1; len: 15; d_gene: -; abundance: many
CDR3aa: CASSQMDYLSTDTQYF; CDR3nt: TGCGCCAGCAGCCAGATGGACTACCTAAGCACAGATACGCAGTATTTT; j_gene: TRBJ2-3; v_gene: TRBV4-1; len: 16; d_gene: -; abundance: many
CDR3aa: CASSEATGIGEQFF; CDR3nt: TGTGCCAGCAGTGAAGCTACAGGGATCGGTGAGCAGTTCTTC; j_gene: TRBJ2-1; v_gene: TRBV6-1; len: 14; d_gene: -; abundance: medium-sized
CDR3aa: CASSPLGTPEGDIQYF; CDR3nt: TGTGCCAGCAGCCCACTCGGGACACCGGAGGGGGACATTCAGTACTTC; j_gene: TRBJ2-4; v_gene: TRBV14; len: 16; d_gene: -; abundance: few
CDR3aa: CASSLGSGRTQYF; CDR3nt: TGTGCCAGCAGTTTAGGGTCAGGGAGGACCCAGTACTTC; j_gene: TRBJ2-5; v_gene: TRBV27; len: 13; d_gene: -; abundance: few
CDR3aa: CASRRDRNNEQFF; CDR3nt: TGTGCCAGCAGGAGGGACAGAAACAATGAGCAGTTCTTC; j_gene: TRBJ2-1; v_gene: TRBV6-1; len: 13; d_gene: TRBD1; abundance: -
CDR3aa: CAGSCGSSPDTQYF; CDR3nt: TGTGCCGGCAGTTGCGGCAGTAGCCCAGATACGCAGTATTTC; j_gene: TRBJ2-3; v_gene: TRBV6-5; len: 14; d_gene: -; abundance: -
CDR3aa: CASTMTSGSADTQYF; CDR3nt: TGTGCCAGCACCATGACTAGCGGGAGTGCAGATACGCAGTATTTT; j_gene: TRBJ2-3; v_gene: TRBV5-5; len: 15; d_gene: TRBD2; abundance: once
CDR3aa: CASSYSGGGSHIDTQYF; CDR3nt: TGTGCCAGCAGTTACTCCGGTGGCGGCAGCCACATAGATACGCAGTACTTT; j_gene: TRBJ2-3; v_gene: TRBV6-5; len: 17; d_gene: -; abundance: -
CDR3aa: CASSQVTSGANVLTF; CDR3nt: TGTGCCAGCAGCCAAGTTACCTCTGGGGCCAACGTCCTGACTTTC; j_gene: TRBJ2-6; v_gene: TRBV4-2; len: 15; d_gene: -; abundance: -
CDR3aa: CASSRNTEAFF; CDR3nt: TGTGCCAGCAGTAGGAACACTGAAGCTTTCTTT; j_gene: TRBJ1-1; v_gene: TRBV12-3/TRBV12-4; len: 11; d_gene: -; abundance: few
CDR3aa: CASGGAGGGVRDTQYF; CDR3nt: TGTGCCAGCGGGGGGGCCGGGGGAGGGGTCCGAGATACGCAGTACTTC; j_gene: TRBJ2-7; v_gene: TRBV6-1; len: 16; d_gene: -; abundance: few
CDR3aa: CASSFDTGTGTEAFF; CDR3nt: TGTGCCAGCAGCTTTGATACGGGGACGGGAACTGAAGCTTTCTTT; j_gene: TRBJ1-1; v_gene: TRBV7-8; len: 15; d_gene: -; abundance: -
CDR3aa: CASRAIAKNIQYF; CDR3nt: TGTGCCAGCAGGGCGATAGCCAAAAACATTCAGTACTTC; j_gene: TRBJ2-4; v_gene: TRBV27; len: 13; d_gene: -; abundance: large
CDR3aa: CASSPGTGGAGYTF; CDR3nt: TGTGCCAGCAGCCCTGGGACAGGGGGCGCGGGCTACACCTTC; j_gene: TRBJ1-2; v_gene: TRBV4-2; len: 14; d_gene: TRBD1; abundance: once
CDR3aa: CASSLNRVWGTQYF; CDR3nt: TGTGCCAGCAGCTTAAACAGGGTCTGGGGGACCCAGTACTTC; j_gene: TRBJ2-5; v_gene: TRBV6-5; len: 14; d_gene: -; abundance: medium-sized
CDR3aa: CGSTGPGARSTQYF; CDR3nt: TGCGGCAGCACTGGTCCGGGAGCCAGGAGTACGCAGTACTTC; j_gene: TRBJ2-7; v_gene: TRBV10-2; len: 14; d_gene: -; abundance: -
CDR3aa: CSASLSDTQYF; CDR3nt: TGCAGTGCTAGTCTATCAGATACGCAGTATTTT; j_gene: TRBJ2-3; v_gene: TRBV20-1; len: 11; d_gene: -; abundance: few
CDR3aa: CASSDGRGHNEQFF; CDR3nt: TGTGCCAGCAGTGATGGGCGGGGACACAATGAGCAGTTCTTC; j_gene: TRBJ2-1; v_gene: TRBV6-1; len: 14; d_gene: -; abundance: -
CDR3aa: CATSVTGGTGELFF; CDR3nt: TGCGCCACCTCCGTGACAGGTGGAACCGGGGAGCTGTTTTTT; j_gene: TRBJ2-2; v_gene: TRBV10-2; len: 14; d_gene: -; abundance: many
CDR3aa: CASKPVTYNEQFF; CDR3nt: TGTGCCAGCAAACCTGTTACCTACAATGAGCAGTTCTTC; j_gene: TRBJ2-1; v_gene: TRBV11-2; len: 13; d_gene: -; abundance: many
CDR3aa: CASSPSRGRNEKLFF; CDR3nt: TGTGCCAGCAGTCCTTCCCGGGGCCGTAATGAAAAACTGTTTTTT; j_gene: TRBJ1-4; v_gene: TRBV7-6; len: 15; d_gene: -; abundance: many
CDR3aa: CASSRQLSGVDSNQPQHF; CDR3nt: TGTGCCAGCAGCCGACAATTAAGCGGGGTAGATAGCAATCAGCCCCAGCATTTT; j_gene: TRBJ1-5; v_gene: TRBV6-1; len: 18; d_gene: -; abundance: once
CDR3aa: CASGGLTSSSTETQYF; CDR3nt: TGTGCCAGCGGTGGCTTAACGAGCAGTAGCACAGAGACGCAGTACTTC; j_gene: TRBJ2-5; v_gene: TRBV6-1; len: 16; d_gene: -; abundance: -
CDR3aa: CASSSGQGHTDTQYF; CDR3nt: TGTGCCAGCAGTAGCGGACAGGGACACACAGATACGCAGTATTTT; j_gene: TRBJ2-3; v_gene: TRBV6-1; len: 15; d_gene: TRBD1; abundance: -
CDR3aa: CASSPSIYNEQFF; CDR3nt: TGTGCCAGCTCACCGTCCATTTACAATGAGCAGTTCTTC; j_gene: TRBJ2-1; v_gene: TRBV18; len: 13; d_gene: -; abundance: -
CDR3aa: CASSVSGSSYNEQFF; CDR3nt: TGTGCCAGCAGCGTTAGCGGGAGCTCCTACAATGAGCAGTTCTTC; j_gene: TRBJ2-1; v_gene: TRBV7-9; len: 15; d_gene: TRBD2; abundance: once
CDR3aa: CAISVADQETQYF; CDR3nt: TGTGCCATCAGTGTAGCGGACCAAGAGACCCAGTACTTC; j_gene: TRBJ2-5; v_gene: TRBV10-3; len: 13; d_gene: -; abundance: -
CDR3aa: CASSERTGGRAKDIQYF; CDR3nt: TGCGCCAGCAGTGAGCGTACTGGGGGCAGAGCCAAAGACATCCAGTACTTC; j_gene: TRBJ2-4; v_gene: TRBV10-2; len: 17; d_gene: -; abundance: -
CDR3aa: CASRDRGGSPLHF; CDR3nt: TGTGCCAGCAGGGACAGGGGGGGATCACCCCTCCACTTT; j_gene: TRBJ1-6; v_gene: TRBV6-1; len: 13; d_gene: TRBD1; abundance: many
CDR3aa: CASSLGTGNQETQYF; CDR3nt: TGTGCCAGCAGCCTCGGGACAGGGAATCAAGAGACCCAGTACTTC; j_gene: TRBJ2-5; v_gene: TRBV3-1; len: 15; d_gene: TRBD1; abundance: -
CDR3aa: CASRGRFNEQFF; CDR3nt: TGTGCCAGCCGCGGGAGGTTTAATGAGCAGTTCTTC; j_gene: TRBJ2-1; v_gene: TRBV6-1; len: 12; d_gene: TRBD2; abundance: -
CDR3aa: CASSYSGLAGSPNEQFF; CDR3nt: TGTGCCAGCAGTTACTCGGGACTAGCGGGATCTCCCAATGAGCAGTTCTTC; j_gene: TRBJ2-1; v_gene: TRBV6-5; len: 17; d_gene: TRBD2; abundance: -
CDR3aa: CASSKDAGTSAYNEQFF; CDR3nt: TGTGCCAGCAGCAAAGACGCCGGGACTAGCGCCTACAATGAGCAGTTCTTC; j_gene: TRBJ2-1; v_gene: TRBV9; len: 17; d_gene: TRBD2; abundance: -
CDR3aa: CASSLSGRGAQETQYF; CDR3nt: TGTGCCAGCAGTCTGTCCGGCAGGGGGGCCCAAGAGACCCAGTACTTC; j_gene: TRBJ2-5; v_gene: TRBV25-1; len: 16; d_gene: -; abundance: -
CDR3aa: CAISVQGGNEQFF; CDR3nt: TGTGCCATCAGCGTACAGGGGGGGAATGAGCAGTTCTTC; j_gene: TRBJ2-1; v_gene: TRBV10-3; len: 13; d_gene: -; abundance: medium-sized
CDR3aa: CARGPGGGRGDTQYF; CDR3nt: TGTGCCAGGGGTCCAGGGGGGGGACGCGGAGATACGCAGTATTTT; j_gene: TRBJ2-3; v_gene: TRBV6-1; len: 15; d_gene: -; abundance: -
CDR3aa: CATTVVGKAFF; CDR3nt: TGTGCCACCACTGTAGTCGGAAAAGCTTTCTTT; j_gene: TRBJ1-1; v_gene: TRBV28; len: 11; d_gene: -; abundance: -
CDR3aa: CASSHKSWRSYEQYF; CDR3nt: TGTGCCAGCAGTCACAAGTCCTGGCGGTCATACGAGCAGTACTTC; j_gene: TRBJ2-7; v_gene: TRBV6-5; len: 15; d_gene: -; abundance: -